Presented here are 21 T cell receptor beta chains from one specimen sequenced in a study of cytomegalovirus exposure and HLA in healthy donors. Primers for the PCR totalled 60 Vbeta and 13 Jbeta. Assay: immunoSEQ multiplex PCR; the TCRdb copy retains only in-frame clones and omits some. The sample contains roughly 130,000 clones, roughly 80% of which appear only once. Sequenced input: PBMCs. The receptors were gathered from a man aged 25 to 45 in good health and CMV-seronegative.

V usage is TRBV19 and J usage is TRBJ2-1; D is unresolved. Germline V gene data show CDR1 as LNHDA and CDR2 as SQIVND (reference sequence). With 0 bases removed from V and 0 bases from J, the gap between germline ends came to 6 bases. This CDR3 has 15 amino acids. The CDR3 protein is CASSIDSSSYNEQFF. DNA of the CDR3: TGTGCCAGTAGTATAGATTCCAGCTCCTACAATGAGCAGTTCTTC.

The gene calls are TRBV5-6 and TRBJ1-3; D is unresolved. Germline CDR1 reads SGHDT; CDR2 reads YYEEEE. The CDR3 has 14 amino acids. Trimming pared 0 bases from V and 7 bases from J, leaving 11 bases between. The CDR3: CASSLAGIGNTIYF. The CDR3 DNA reads as TGTGCCAGCAGCTTGGCAGGCATTGGGAACACCATATATTTT.

The chain couples TRBV6-5 to TRBJ1-2; D remains unclear. The V end lost 2 bases, the J end lost 5 bases, and 15 bases lay between the germline ends. Germline values: CDR1 MNHEY, CDR2 SVGAGI. The CDR3 is 15 residues long. CDR3 protein: CASSYESESRYGYTF. The CDR3 bases are TGTGCCAGCAGTTACGAGTCCGAGTCTAGGTATGGCTACACCTTC.

The chain links TRBV7-6 to TRBJ2-2; TRBD1 matches at 9 bases. The CDR3 length is 14 residues. V lost 3 bases to trimming and J lost 5 bases; unmatched junction nucleotides: 1. Germline V lookup: CDR1 SGHVS, CDR2 FNYEAQ. CDR3 sequence (DNA): TGTGCCAGCAGCTTGGGGACAGGGACCGGGGAGCTGTTTTTT. This codes for CASSLGTGTGELFF.

V gene TRBV4-3 combines with J gene TRBJ2-2; D is ambiguous. Germline assignment: CDR1 LGHNA and CDR2 YSLEER. The CDR3 covers 14 residues. V was shortened by 3 bases and J by 0 bases, with 5 bases between the two germline ends. The CDR3 loop is CASSHFSNTGELFF. CDR3 bases: TGCGCCAGCAGCCATTTCTCGAACACCGGGGAGCTGTTTTTT.

Comments on this clone: The same CDR3 arises from other DNA sequences in this sample as well. The J gene is TRBJ2-5, the V gene TRBV5-1; possible D gene TRBD2, 6 bases. This CDR3 contains 15 residues. Germline V gene sequence: CDR1 SGHRS, CDR2 YFSETQ. V lost 0 bases and J 2 bases, leaving 11 bases between the germline ends. The CDR3 reads CASSLAGSGQETQYF. The CDR3 DNA is TGCGCCAGCAGCTTGGCTGGTAGCGGACAAGAGACCCAGTACTTC. The entire variable domain, with the rest obtained from reference TRBV5-1 and TRBJ2-5, is as follows: KAGVTQTPRYLIKTRGQQVTLSCSPISGHRSVSWYQQTPGQGLQFLFEYFSETQRNKGNFPGRFSGRQFSNSRSEMNVSTLELGDSALYLCASSLAGSGQETQYFGPGTRLLVL.

The chain couples TRBV6-1 to TRBJ1-5; no clear D gene. Germline loops: CDR1 MNHNS, CDR2 SASEGT. The CDR3 extends over 13 amino acids. The germline V and J ends were trimmed by 7 bases and 4 bases, with 11 bases remaining between them. The CDR3 spells CASILNLNQPQHF. The DNA of the CDR3 is TGTGCCAGCATTCTTAATCTAAATCAGCCCCAGCATTTT.

The chain recombines TRBV15 with TRBJ2-2, with 7 positions matching TRBD2. Unmatched junction bases numbered 6, after V lost 4 bases and J lost 4 bases. The CDR3 length is 15 residues. Germline V gene data show CDR1 as LNHNV and CDR2 as YYDKDF (reference sequence). CDR3 nucleotide sequence: TGTGCCACCAGCAAGGCGGGGGACGTCACCGGGGAGCTGTTTTTT. Protein sequence: CATSKAGDVTGELFF.

This chain connects TRBV4-1 to TRBJ1-5; weak D call: TRBD1 (6 bases). The CDR3 runs to 17 residues. Trimming took 0 bases from V and 1 from J, leaving 13 bases between them. The germline V gene has CDR1 MGHRA and CDR2 YSYEKL. For the CDR3, the DNA is TGCGCCAGCAGCCAAGACAGGGGAACGTTGAGCAATCAGCCCCAGCATTTT. This encodes CASSQDRGTLSNQPQHF.

This chain links TRBV2 with TRBJ2-5, with unresolved D. The germline gives CDR1 SNHLY, CDR2 FYNNEI. V lost 1 base to trimming and J lost 4 bases, with 7 bases between them. The CDR3 is 13 residues long. CDR3 nucleotides: TGTGCCAGCAGTGAAGGGTCTAGAGAGACCCAGTACTTC. This codes for CASSEGSRETQYF.

This chain uses TRBV4-3 with TRBJ2-3; TRBD1 matches 7 bases. This CDR3 has 15 amino acids. Trimming took 2 bases from V and 2 from J; bases not matched to a gene: 4. Germline V CDR1 and CDR2: LGHNA, YSLEER. The CDR3, as DNA: TGCGCCAGCAGCCAAAGGACAGGCCCCACAGATACGCAGTATTTT. Translation: CASSQRTGPTDTQYF.

In its sample, this clone was seen once. The rearrangement joins TRBV5-4 to TRBJ2-5; D perhaps matches TRBD1 (5 bases). CDR3 length equals 14 residues. V was trimmed by 0 bases and J by 4 bases, leaving 10 bases between them. Germline V gives CDR1 SGHNT, CDR2 YYREEE (reference sequence). CDR3 DNA sequence: TGTGCCAGCAGCTTGGAAGGGGTAGTAGAGACCCAGTACTTC. Its protein is CASSLEGVVETQYF.

This clone was counted once. The genes are TRBV29-1 and TRBJ2-3; TRBD1 aligns across 8 bases. Germline V gene lookup returns CDR1 SQVTM and CDR2 ANQGSEA. The CDR3 spans 14 residues. V shed 7 bases, J shed 3 bases, and the junction held 9 bases outside the gene matches. CDR3 sequence (DNA): TGCAGCGCCAGAGGACAGGGACCTACAGATACGCAGTATTTT. It specifies CSARGQGPTDTQYF.

The CDR3 DNA sequence: TGCGCCAGCAGCCAAGACAATGAGCCCCGCGCGCAGTATTTT. As protein: CASSQDNEPRAQYF. The chain recombines TRBV4-3 with TRBJ2-3; D is uncertain. The V gene's germline CDR1 is LGHNA and CDR2 YSLEER. Trimming pared 0 bases from V and 10 bases from J, leaving 14 bases between. CDR3 size: 14 residues.

This sequence joins TRBV2 and TRBJ2-7; D gene uncertain. V was clipped by 1 base and J by 1 base, with 11 bases between them. Germline V gene data show CDR1 as SNHLY and CDR2 as FYNNEI. There are 15 residues in the CDR3. The CDR3 region has the DNA TGTGCCAGCAGTGAAGGACATCCCTATTCCTACGAGCAGTACTTC. Its protein is CASSEGHPYSYEQYF.

This rearrangement joins TRBV25-1 to TRBJ1-1; no definite D call. With 6 bases removed from V and 7 bases from J, the gap between germline ends came to 15 bases. This CDR3 region has 13 residues. CDR1 and CDR2 from the germline V gene are MGHDK and SYGVNS. The CDR3 protein is CASRGEGPHEAFF. The CDR3, as DNA: TGTGCCAGCAGAGGCGAGGGCCCGCATGAAGCTTTCTTT.

The chain combines TRBV7-8 with TRBJ2-7, with D tentatively TRBD2 (5 bases). Trimming shortened V by 5 bases and J by 2 bases, and 19 bases separated the two germline ends. Germline assignment: CDR1 SGHVS and CDR2 FQNEAQ. The CDR3 spans 16 residues. This CDR3 is CASSPTQRVKTYEQYF. CDR3 nucleotides: TGTGCCAGCAGCCCAACGCAGAGGGTTAAGACCTACGAGCAGTACTTC. Full variable domain (outside the CDR3, taken from reference TRBV7-8 and TRBJ2-7): GAGVSQSPRYKVAKRGQDVALRCDPISGHVSLFWYQQALGQGPEFLTYFQNEAQLDKSGLPSDRFFAERPEGSVSTLKIQRTQQEDSAVYLCASSPTQRVKTYEQYFGPGTRLTVT.

The rearrangement uses TRBV29-1 and TRBJ2-3, with a tentative D call TRBD2 (7 bases). V was trimmed by 7 bases and J by 4 bases, leaving 15 bases between them. The CDR3 covers 13 residues. The germline V gene encodes CDR1 SQVTM and CDR2 ANQGSEA. CDR3 bases: TGCAGCGAGAGGGGGGGCCCCGCAGATACGCAGTATTTT. Translating gives CSERGGPADTQYF.

The CDR3 sequence: CASSMQAETQYF. The CDR3 DNA follows: TGTGCCAGCAGCATGCAGGCTGAGACCCAGTACTTC. V usage is TRBV7-6 and J usage is TRBJ2-5; no definite D call. V was pared by 5 bases and J by 5 bases, with 9 bases between. Germline CDR1 is SGHVS and CDR2 is FNYEAQ. This CDR3 has 12 residues.

The J gene is TRBJ2-7, the V gene TRBV2, with TRBD1 as a possible D gene (6 bases). The CDR3 is 14 residues long. Germline V lookup: CDR1 SNHLY, CDR2 FYNNEI. Between the trimmed V and J ends, which lost 8 bases and 5 bases, there was a span of 19 bases. As DNA, the CDR3 is TGTGCCAGCGCCCAGGGGTCTGCGGAGAACGAGCAGTACTTC. Protein: CASAQGSAENEQYF.

V is TRBV11-2 and J is TRBJ2-5; D may be TRBD2 (6 bases). Near its end, the DNA agrees better with TRBJ2-7, so the J call may be wrong. CDR1 SGHAT and CDR2 FQNNGV come from the germline V gene. The CDR3 runs 15 residues. The CDR3, as DNA: TGTGCCAGCAGCTTAGATGGAGGGGCCGCCTACGAGCAGTACTTC. It yields the protein CASSLDGGAAYEQYF.